Each of the 11 T cell receptor beta chains below was sequenced from the same sample in a study of blood T cell repertoires in COVID-19. Sequenced by immunoSEQ multiplex PCR; TCRdb stores in-frame clones only, minus some. The table includes approximately 260,000 clones, under 90% detected once. The specimen sequenced was PBMCs or T cells enriched from blood (not recorded which). Source of these receptors: a man in his thirties or forties with acute COVID-19.

This clone appeared a single time. This sequence joins TRBV6-5 and TRBJ1-3, with TRBD1 as a possible D gene (5 bases). The CDR3 length is 16 residues. From germline, CDR1 is MNHEY and CDR2 SVGAGI. Trimming took 4 bases from V and 3 from J, leaving 16 bases between them. In DNA form, the CDR3 reads TGTGCCAGCAGTTGGGGACGGGCCGGGGGTGGAAACACCATATATTTT. Amino acid sequence: CASSWGRAGGGNTIYF.

The chain carries TRBV5-4 and TRBJ2-2; no clear D gene. The CDR3 totals 13 residues. CDR1 SGHNT and CDR2 YYREEE come from the germline V gene (reference sequence). V was trimmed by 2 bases and J by 6 bases, leaving 8 bases between them. CDR3 nucleotide sequence: TGTGCCAGCAGCTTTCTAGTATCCGGGGAGCTGTTTTTT. It translates to CASSFLVSGELFF.

The rearrangement joins TRBV5-4 to TRBJ2-5; weak D call: TRBD2 (6 bases). This CDR3 is 15 amino acids long. Germline V gene data show CDR1 as SGHNT and CDR2 as YYREEE (reference sequence). Trimming cost V 1 base and J 1 base, with 11 bases left between them. Here the CDR3 reads CASSLLGGSQETQYF. The DNA for the CDR3 is TGTGCCAGCAGCTTGCTGGGGGGATCCCAAGAGACCCAGTACTTC.

The gene calls are TRBV19 and TRBJ2-1, with 8 bases matching TRBD2. The germline V gene has CDR1 LNHDA and CDR2 SQIVND (reference sequence). The CDR3 has 15 amino acids. The V and J ends lost 7 bases and 8 bases, in that order; junction bases with no gene match: 13. The CDR3 coding sequence is TGTGCCAGTATCCCGGGGGGGTCTCGGAGCGATGAGCAGTTCTTC. Translated: CASIPGGSRSDEQFF.

The rearrangement uses TRBV9 and TRBJ1-5, with no clear D. The CDR3 extends over 13 amino acids. The V gene lost 0 bases and the J gene lost 4 bases, with 5 bases spanning the gap. Germline V CDR1 and CDR2: SGDLS, YYNGEE. CDR3 protein: CASSVESNQPQHF. CDR3 bases: TGTGCCAGCAGCGTAGAATCGAATCAGCCCCAGCATTTT.

The chain employs TRBV2 and TRBJ2-5, with a tentative D call TRBD1 (6 bases). This CDR3 is 13 amino acids long. Trimming pared 10 bases from V and 4 bases from J, leaving 16 bases between. Germline V gene data show CDR1 as SNHLY and CDR2 as FYNNEI. The CDR3 loop reads CATGTRLGETQYF. The CDR3 DNA sequence: TGTGCCACCGGGACAAGGCTGGGAGAGACCCAGTACTTC.

The chain has TRBV4-3 and TRBJ2-2; D gene ambiguous. The germline V and J ends were trimmed by 0 bases and 6 bases, with 20 bases remaining between them. CDR1 is LGHNA, CDR2 YSLEER, per germline. The CDR3 length is 18 residues. The CDR3 here is CASSQDLVGAAFAGELFF. CDR3 coding DNA: TGCGCCAGCAGCCAAGATCTAGTCGGTGCGGCGTTCGCCGGGGAGCTGTTTTTT.

The chain employs TRBV27 and TRBJ2-2; tentatively, D is TRBD1 (6 bases). The CDR3 runs 13 residues. CDR1 and CDR2 from the germline V gene are MNHEY and SMNVEV (reference sequence). Trimming removed 7 bases at V and 4 bases at J, with 10 bases between. CDR3 coding DNA: TGTGCCAGCACCAGGGGCGGCACCGGGGAGCTGTTTTTT. Amino acids: CASTRGGTGELFF.

V is TRBV14 and J is TRBJ1-1; D gene ambiguous. This CDR3 has 15 residues. Germline CDR1 and CDR2: SGHDN and FVKESK. V was pared by 5 bases and J by 0 bases, with 13 bases between. The CDR3 reads CASSETGNMNTEAFF. The CDR3 nucleotides are TGTGCCAGCAGCGAAACCGGGAATATGAACACTGAAGCTTTCTTT.

The chain combines TRBV5-8 with TRBJ2-4, with D tentatively TRBD2 (5 bases). The germline V gene encodes CDR1 SGHTS and CDR2 YDEGEE. Trimming cost V 2 bases and J 0 bases, with 6 bases left between them. This CDR3 contains 14 residues. CDR3 DNA: TGTGCCAGCAGCTTCCGGGGAGCCAAAAACATTCAGTACTTC. Translated: CASSFRGAKNIQYF.

The rearrangement joins TRBV27 to TRBJ2-5, with 7 bases identical to TRBD2. V was clipped by 2 bases and J by 5 bases; unmatched bases: 8. The CDR3 covers 15 residues. Germline assignment: CDR1 MNHEY and CDR2 SMNVEV (reference sequence). CDR3 protein: CASSLGGRGVETQYF. CDR3 DNA: TGTGCCAGCAGTTTAGGCGGGAGAGGTGTTGAGACCCAGTACTTC.